The clone carrying this TCR beta chain was recorded many times. The antigen remains unidentified. V was pared by 7 bases and J by 2 bases, with 6 bases of the junction left unmatched. From germline, CDR1 is SGHVS and CDR2 FQNEAQ. The CDR3 runs to 14 residues. This sample is drawn from a study of metastatic and nonmetastatic thyroid tumors. Whole-study context: Repertoire comparisons spanned blood and tumor or nodule tissue from malignant and benign thyroid patients. General study points: Significantly higher TCR beta diversity was reportedly seen in malignant thyroid tumors than benign nodules, in blood and tumor.

Source study methods: CDR3 was compared across clinicopathological groups, and the resulting differences were used to build a distant-metastasis classifier for papillary thyroid cancer. MiXCR re-clonotyped the PCR reads for TCRdb. Clone size and V and J calls follow TCRdb, not the original study. Here the sample spans under 95,000 clones, 8.6% being singletons. Not a single patient had been given any form of treatment at any point before undergoing thyroid surgery. The origin of this receptor is a female donor with papillary thyroid cancer or a benign thyroid nodule (not recorded which). Some clones in this sample may be carry-over from other donors' samples. Sequenced input: blood. This sequence joins TRBV7-8 and TRBJ2-7; TRBD1 matches at 9 bases. Here the CDR3 DNA reads TGTGCCAGCACCACCGGGACAGGGACCTACGAGCAGTACTTC. Its translation: CASTTGTGTYEQYF.